This TCR beta chain emerged from a study of early T cells in non-severe SARS-CoV-2 infection. TCRdb itself ran the 5' RACE reads through MiXCR, one entry per CDR3 protein. The table has approximately 65,000 distinct CDR3 sequences, about 11% seen once. CDR1 is KGHSH and CDR2 is LQKENI in the germline V gene. Germline trimming cut 3 bases from V and 5 bases from J; bases unmatched to any gene: 1. This CDR3 region has 14 residues. In its sample, this clonotype was seen many times. The chain recombines TRBV18 with TRBJ2-1; 10 positions match TRBD1. This clonotype originated in an adult who was a healthcare worker with PCR-confirmed SARS-CoV-2 infection or an uninfected control (not recorded which). Sequencing used whole blood, obtained at baseline. Written as DNA, the CDR3 is TGTGCCAGCTCACCCGGGACAGGGGACAATGAGCAGTTCTTC. It codes for CASSPGTGDNEQFF.